The 2 T cell receptor beta chains given below trace back to one sample, sequenced in a study of technical replicates of blood from several donors. The assay was immunoSEQ multiplex PCR, and TCRdb's table has in-frame clones only and misses some. The table shows tens of thousands of clones, with roughly 90% occurring only once. Sequencing was done on a sample of PBMCs. Receptors originate from a human donor in good health. Some clones in this sample may be carry-over from other donors' samples.

Turning to this clone: Additional DNA sequences in this sample encode the identical CDR3. The V call is TRBV15, the J call TRBJ1-2; 8 nucleotides line up with TRBD1. Germline trimming cut 0 bases from V and 3 bases from J; bases unmatched to any gene: 6. Germline loops: CDR1 LNHNV, CDR2 YYDKDF (reference sequence). The CDR3 is 16 residues long. The CDR3 bases are TGTGCCACCAGCAGAGATCGAAGACAGGGGTACTATGGCTACACCTTC. Protein product: CATSRDRRQGYYGYTF.

This rearrangement joins TRBV5-1 to TRBJ2-2; no clear D gene. The CDR3 is 15 residues long. CDR1 is SGHRS and CDR2 is YFSETQ in the germline V gene. Between the trimmed V and J ends, which lost 5 bases and 0 bases, there was a span of 11 bases. Here the CDR3 reads CASRIVSANTGELFF. CDR3 sequence (DNA): TGCGCCAGCAGAATAGTCTCCGCGAACACCGGGGAGCTGTTTTTT.